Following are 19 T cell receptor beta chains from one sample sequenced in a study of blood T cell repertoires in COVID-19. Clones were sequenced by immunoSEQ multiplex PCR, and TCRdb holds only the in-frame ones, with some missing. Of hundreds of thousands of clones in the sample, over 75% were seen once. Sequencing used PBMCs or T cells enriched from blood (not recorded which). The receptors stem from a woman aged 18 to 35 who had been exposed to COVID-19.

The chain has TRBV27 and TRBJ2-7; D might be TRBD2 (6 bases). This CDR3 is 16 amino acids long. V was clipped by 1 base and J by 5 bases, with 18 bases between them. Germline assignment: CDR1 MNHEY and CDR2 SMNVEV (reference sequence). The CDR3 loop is CASSLYPQGGANEQYF. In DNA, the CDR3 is TGTGCCAGCAGTTTATATCCCCAGGGCGGGGCGAACGAGCAGTACTTC.

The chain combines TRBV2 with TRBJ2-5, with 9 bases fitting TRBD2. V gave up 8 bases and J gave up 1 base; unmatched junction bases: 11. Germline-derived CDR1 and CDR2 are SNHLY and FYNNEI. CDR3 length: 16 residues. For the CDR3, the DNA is TGTGCCAGCTTGGGGTTGGAGCGGGGGGTCCAAGAGACCCAGTACTTC. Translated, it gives CASLGLERGVQETQYF.

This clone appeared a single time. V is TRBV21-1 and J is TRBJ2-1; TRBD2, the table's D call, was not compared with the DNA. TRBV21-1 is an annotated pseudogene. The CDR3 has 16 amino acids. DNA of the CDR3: TGTGCCAGCAACAAAGCCGAGCCCCTTTCCTACAATGAGCAGTTCTTC. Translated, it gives CASNKAEPLSYNEQFF.

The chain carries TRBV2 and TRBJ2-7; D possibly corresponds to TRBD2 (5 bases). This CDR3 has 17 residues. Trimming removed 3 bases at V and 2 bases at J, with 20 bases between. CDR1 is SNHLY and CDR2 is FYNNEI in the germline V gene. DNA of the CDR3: TGTGCCAGCAGTGATGATTCGGGTAGGGAGACCCCCTACGAGCAGTACTTC. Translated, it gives CASSDDSGRETPYEQYF. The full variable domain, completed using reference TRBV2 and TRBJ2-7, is EPEVTQTPSHQVTQMGQEVILRCVPISNHLYFYWYRQILGQKVEFLVSFYNNEISEKSEIFDDQFSVERPDGSNFTLKIRSTKLEDSAMYFCASSDDSGRETPYEQYFGPGTRLTVT.

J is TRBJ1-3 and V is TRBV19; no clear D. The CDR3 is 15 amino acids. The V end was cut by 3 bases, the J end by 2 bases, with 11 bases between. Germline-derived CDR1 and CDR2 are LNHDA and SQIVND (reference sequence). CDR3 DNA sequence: TGTGCCAGTAGTATTACTGTTTTGCCTGGAAACACCATATATTTT. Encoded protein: CASSITVLPGNTIYF.

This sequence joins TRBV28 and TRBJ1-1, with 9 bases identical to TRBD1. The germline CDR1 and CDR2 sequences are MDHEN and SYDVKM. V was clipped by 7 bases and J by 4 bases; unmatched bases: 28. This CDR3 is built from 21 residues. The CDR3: CASNDMWGDSGDRDGATEAFF. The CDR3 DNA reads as TGTGCCAGCAATGATATGTGGGGGGACAGCGGGGACAGGGATGGGGCCACTGAAGCTTTCTTT. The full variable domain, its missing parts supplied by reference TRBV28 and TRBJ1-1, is DVKVTQSSRYLVKRTGEKVFLECVQDMDHENMFWYRQDPGLGLRLIYFSYDVKMKEKGDIPEGYSVSREKKERFSLILESASTNQTSMYLCASNDMWGDSGDRDGATEAFFGQGTRLTVV.

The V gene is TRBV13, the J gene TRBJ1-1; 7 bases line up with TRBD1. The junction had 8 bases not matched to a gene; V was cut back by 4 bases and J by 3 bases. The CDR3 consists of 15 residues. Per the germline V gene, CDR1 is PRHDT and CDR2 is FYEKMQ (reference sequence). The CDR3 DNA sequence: TGTGCCAGCAGCTCCCCCGGCAGGGGGGACACTGAAGCTTTCTTT. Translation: CASSSPGRGDTEAFF.

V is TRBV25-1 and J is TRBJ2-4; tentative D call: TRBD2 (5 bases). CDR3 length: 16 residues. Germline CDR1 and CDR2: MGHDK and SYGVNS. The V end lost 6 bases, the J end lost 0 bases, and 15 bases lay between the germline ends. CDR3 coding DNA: TGTGCCAGCAGCGAGGGCAGGCCCCTAGCCAAAAACATTCAGTACTTC. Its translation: CASSEGRPLAKNIQYF.

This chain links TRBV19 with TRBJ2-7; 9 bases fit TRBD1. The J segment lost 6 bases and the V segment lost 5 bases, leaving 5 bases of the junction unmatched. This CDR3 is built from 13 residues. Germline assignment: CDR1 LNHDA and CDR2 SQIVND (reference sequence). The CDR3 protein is CASSVGTGSEQYF. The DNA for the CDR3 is TGTGCCAGTAGTGTCGGGACAGGGAGCGAGCAGTACTTC.

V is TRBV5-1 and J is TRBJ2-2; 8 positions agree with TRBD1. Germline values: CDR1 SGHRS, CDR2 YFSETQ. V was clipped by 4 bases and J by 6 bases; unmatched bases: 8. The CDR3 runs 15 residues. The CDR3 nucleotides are TGCGCCAGCAGCGGCCGGGACAGGATCTCCGGGGAGCTGTTTTTT. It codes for CASSGRDRISGELFF.

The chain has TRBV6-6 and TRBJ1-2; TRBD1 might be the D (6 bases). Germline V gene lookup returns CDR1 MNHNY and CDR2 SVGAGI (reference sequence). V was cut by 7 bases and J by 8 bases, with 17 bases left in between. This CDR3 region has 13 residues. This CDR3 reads CASIRDRINGYTF. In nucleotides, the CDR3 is TGTGCCAGCATTCGCGACAGGATCAACGGCTACACCTTC.

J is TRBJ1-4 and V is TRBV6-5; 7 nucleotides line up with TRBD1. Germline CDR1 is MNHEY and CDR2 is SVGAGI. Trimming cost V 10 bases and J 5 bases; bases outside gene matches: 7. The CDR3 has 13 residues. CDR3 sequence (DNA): TGTGCCACCGTGGGACAGCGAAATGAAAAACTGTTTTTT. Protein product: CATVGQRNEKLFF.

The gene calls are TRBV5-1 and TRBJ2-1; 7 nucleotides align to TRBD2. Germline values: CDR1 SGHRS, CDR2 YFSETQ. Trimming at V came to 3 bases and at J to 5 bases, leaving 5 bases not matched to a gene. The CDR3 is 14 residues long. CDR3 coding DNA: TGCGCCAGCAGCTCCCCTAGCGGAAACAATGAGCAGTTCTTC. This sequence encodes CASSSPSGNNEQFF.

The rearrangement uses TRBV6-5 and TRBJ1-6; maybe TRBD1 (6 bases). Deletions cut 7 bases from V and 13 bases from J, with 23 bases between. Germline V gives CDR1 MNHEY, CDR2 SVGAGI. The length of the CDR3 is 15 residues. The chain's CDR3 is CASTMPGDYFDPLHF. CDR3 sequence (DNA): TGTGCCAGCACCATGCCAGGGGATTATTTTGATCCCCTCCACTTT.

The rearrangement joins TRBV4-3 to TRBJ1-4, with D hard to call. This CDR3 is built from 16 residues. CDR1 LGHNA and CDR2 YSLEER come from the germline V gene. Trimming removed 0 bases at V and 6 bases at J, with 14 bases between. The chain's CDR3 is CASSQDEGPSYEKLFF. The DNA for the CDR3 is TGCGCCAGCAGCCAAGACGAGGGTCCCTCCTATGAAAAACTGTTTTTT.

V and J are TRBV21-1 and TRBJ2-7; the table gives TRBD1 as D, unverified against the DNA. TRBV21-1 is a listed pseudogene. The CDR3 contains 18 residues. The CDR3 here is CASSFSRSRDRVSYEQYF. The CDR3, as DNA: TGTGCCAGCAGCTTTTCCCGCAGCCGGGACAGGGTCTCCTACGAGCAGTACTTC.

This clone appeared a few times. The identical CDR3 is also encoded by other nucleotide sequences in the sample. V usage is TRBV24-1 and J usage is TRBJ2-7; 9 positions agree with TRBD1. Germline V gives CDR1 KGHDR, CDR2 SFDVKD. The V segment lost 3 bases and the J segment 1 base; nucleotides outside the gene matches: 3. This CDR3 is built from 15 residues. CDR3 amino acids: CATSDPGTGSYEQYF. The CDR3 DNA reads TGTGCCACCAGTGATCCCGGGACAGGGTCCTACGAGCAGTACTTC.

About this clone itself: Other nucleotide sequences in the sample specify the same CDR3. CDR3 amino acids: CASSLSYEKLFF. In nucleotides, the CDR3 is TGTGCCAGCAGTTTATCGTATGAAAAACTGTTTTTT. This chain uses TRBV28 with TRBJ1-4; no definite D call. The germline V gene encodes CDR1 MDHEN and CDR2 SYDVKM. The CDR3 loop spans 12 amino acids. Trimming removed 1 base from V and 6 bases from J, with 3 bases in between. The entire variable domain, with the rest obtained from reference TRBV28 and TRBJ1-4, is as follows: DVKVTQSSRYLVKRTGEKVFLECVQDMDHENMFWYRQDPGLGLRLIYFSYDVKMKEKGDIPEGYSVSREKKERFSLILESASTNQTSMYLCASSLSYEKLFFGSGTQLSVL.

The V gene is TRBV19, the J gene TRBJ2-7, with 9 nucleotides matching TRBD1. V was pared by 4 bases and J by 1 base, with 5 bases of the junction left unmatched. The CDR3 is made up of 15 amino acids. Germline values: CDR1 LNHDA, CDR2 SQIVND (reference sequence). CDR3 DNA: TGTGCCAGTAGTACCACAGGGACAGGGTCCTACGAGCAGTACTTC. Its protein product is CASSTTGTGSYEQYF.